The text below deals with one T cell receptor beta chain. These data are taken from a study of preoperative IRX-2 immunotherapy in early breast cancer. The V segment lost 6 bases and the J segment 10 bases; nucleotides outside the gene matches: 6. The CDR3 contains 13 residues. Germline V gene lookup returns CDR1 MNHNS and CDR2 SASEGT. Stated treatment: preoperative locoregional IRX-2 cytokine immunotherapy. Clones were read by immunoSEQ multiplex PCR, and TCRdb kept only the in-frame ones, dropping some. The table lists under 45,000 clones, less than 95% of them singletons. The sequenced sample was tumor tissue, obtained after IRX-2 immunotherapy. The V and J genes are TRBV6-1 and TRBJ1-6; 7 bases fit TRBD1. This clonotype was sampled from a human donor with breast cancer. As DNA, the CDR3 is TGTGCCAGCAGCCGGGACAGCAGGTCACCCCTCCACTTT. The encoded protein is CASSRDSRSPLHF.